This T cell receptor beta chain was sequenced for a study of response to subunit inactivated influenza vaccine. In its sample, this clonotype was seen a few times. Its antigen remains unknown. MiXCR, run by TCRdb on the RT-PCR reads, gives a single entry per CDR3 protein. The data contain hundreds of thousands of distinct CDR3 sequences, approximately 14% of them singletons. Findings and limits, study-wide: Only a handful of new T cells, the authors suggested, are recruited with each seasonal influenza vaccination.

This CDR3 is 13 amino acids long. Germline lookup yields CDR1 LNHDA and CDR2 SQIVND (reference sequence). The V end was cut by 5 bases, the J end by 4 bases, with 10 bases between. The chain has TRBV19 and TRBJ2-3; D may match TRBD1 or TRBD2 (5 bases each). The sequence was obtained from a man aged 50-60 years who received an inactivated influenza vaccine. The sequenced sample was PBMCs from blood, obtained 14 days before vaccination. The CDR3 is CASSAWDADTQYF. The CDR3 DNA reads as TGTGCCAGTAGTGCCTGGGACGCAGATACGCAGTATTTT. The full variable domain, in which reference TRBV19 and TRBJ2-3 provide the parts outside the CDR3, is DGGITQSPKYLFRKEGQNVTLSCEQNLNHDAMYWYRQDPGQGLRLIYYSQIVNDFQKGDIAEGYSVSREKKESFPLTVTSAQKNPTAFYLCASSAWDADTQYFGPGTRLTVL.